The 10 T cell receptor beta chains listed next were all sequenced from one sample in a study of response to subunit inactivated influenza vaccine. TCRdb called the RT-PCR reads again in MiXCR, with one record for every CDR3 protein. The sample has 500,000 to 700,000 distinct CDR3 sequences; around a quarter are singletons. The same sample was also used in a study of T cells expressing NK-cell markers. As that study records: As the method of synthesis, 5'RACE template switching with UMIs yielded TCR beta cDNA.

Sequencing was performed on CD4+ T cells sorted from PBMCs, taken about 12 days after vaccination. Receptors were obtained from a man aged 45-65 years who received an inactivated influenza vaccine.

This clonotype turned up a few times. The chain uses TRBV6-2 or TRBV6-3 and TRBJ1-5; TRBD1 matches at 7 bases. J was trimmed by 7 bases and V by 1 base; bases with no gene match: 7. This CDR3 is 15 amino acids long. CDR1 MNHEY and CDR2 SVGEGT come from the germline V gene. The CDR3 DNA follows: TGTGCCAGCAGTTACTGGACAGGTCTTGGCCAGCCCCAGCATTTT. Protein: CASSYWTGLGQPQHF.

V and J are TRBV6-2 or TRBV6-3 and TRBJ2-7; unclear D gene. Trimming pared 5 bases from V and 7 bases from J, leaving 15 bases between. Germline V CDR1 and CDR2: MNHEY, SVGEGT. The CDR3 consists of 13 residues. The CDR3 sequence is CASSAVPPPEQYF. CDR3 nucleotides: TGTGCCAGCAGTGCCGTCCCCCCACCAGAGCAGTACTTC.

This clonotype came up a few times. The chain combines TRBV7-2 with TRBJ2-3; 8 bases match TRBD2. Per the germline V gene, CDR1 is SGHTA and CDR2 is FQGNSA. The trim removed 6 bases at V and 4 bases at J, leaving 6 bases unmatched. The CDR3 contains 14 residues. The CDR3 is CASSYLSGADTQYF. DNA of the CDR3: TGTGCCAGCAGTTACCTTAGCGGGGCAGATACGCAGTATTTT.

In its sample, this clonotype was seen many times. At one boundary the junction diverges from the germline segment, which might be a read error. The CDR3 DNA sequence: TGTGCCAGCAGATTAGCGTTATACACTGAAGCTTTCTTT. This sequence encodes CASRLALYTEAFF. The V gene is TRBV7-2, the J gene TRBJ1-1; D call uncertain. CDR1 and CDR2 from the germline V gene are SGHTA and FQGNSA. This CDR3 spans 13 amino acids.

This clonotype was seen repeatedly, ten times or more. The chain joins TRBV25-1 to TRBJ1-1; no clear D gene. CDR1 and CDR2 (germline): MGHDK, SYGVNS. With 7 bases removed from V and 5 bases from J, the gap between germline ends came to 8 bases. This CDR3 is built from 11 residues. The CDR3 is CASTEGTEAFF. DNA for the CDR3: TGTGCCAGCACAGAAGGGACTGAAGCTTTCTTT.

As DNA, the CDR3 is TGTGCCAGCAGCTTAACACTAGACGGGAACAATGAGCAGTTCTTC. It specifies CASSLTLDGNNEQFF. V usage is TRBV7-3 and J usage is TRBJ2-1; TRBD2 might be the D (5 bases). The CDR3 is made up of 15 amino acids. Trimming pared 0 bases from V and 5 bases from J, leaving 11 bases between. Germline loops: CDR1 SGHTA, CDR2 FQGTGA.

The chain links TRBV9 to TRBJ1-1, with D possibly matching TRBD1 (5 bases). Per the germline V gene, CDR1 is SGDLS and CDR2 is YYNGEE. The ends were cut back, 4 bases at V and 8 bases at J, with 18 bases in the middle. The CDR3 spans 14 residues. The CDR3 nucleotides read TGTGCCAGCAGCTCGCTACCAGGGTCCGCCGAAGCTTTCTTT. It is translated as CASSSLPGSAEAFF.

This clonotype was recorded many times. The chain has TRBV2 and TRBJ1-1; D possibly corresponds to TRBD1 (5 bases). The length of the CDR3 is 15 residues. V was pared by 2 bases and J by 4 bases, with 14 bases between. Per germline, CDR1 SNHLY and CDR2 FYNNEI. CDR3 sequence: CASSERGVGGTEAFF. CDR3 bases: TGTGCCAGCAGTGAACGGGGGGTGGGGGGCACTGAAGCTTTCTTT.

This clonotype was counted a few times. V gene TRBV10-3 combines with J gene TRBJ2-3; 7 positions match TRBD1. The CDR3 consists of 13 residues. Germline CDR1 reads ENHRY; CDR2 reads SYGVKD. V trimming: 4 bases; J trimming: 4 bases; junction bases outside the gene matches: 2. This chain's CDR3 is CAISVQGSDTQYF. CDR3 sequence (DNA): TGTGCCATCAGTGTACAGGGGTCAGATACGCAGTATTTT.

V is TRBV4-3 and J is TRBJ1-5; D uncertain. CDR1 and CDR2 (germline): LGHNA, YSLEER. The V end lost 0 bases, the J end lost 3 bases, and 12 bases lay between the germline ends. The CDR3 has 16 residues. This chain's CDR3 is CASSQEGGLINQPQHF. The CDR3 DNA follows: TGCGCCAGCAGCCAAGAGGGCGGGCTGATCAATCAGCCCCAGCATTTT.